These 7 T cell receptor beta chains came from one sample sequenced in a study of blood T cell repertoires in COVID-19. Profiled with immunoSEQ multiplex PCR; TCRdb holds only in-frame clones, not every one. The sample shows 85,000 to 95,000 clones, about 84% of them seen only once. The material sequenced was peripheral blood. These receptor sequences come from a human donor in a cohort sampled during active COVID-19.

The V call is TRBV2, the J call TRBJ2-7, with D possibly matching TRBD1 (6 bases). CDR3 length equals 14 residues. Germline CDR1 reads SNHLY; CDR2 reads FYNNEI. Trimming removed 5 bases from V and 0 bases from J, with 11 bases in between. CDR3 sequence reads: CASSPPDSSYEQYF. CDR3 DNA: TGTGCCAGCAGTCCTCCGGACAGCTCCTACGAGCAGTACTTC.

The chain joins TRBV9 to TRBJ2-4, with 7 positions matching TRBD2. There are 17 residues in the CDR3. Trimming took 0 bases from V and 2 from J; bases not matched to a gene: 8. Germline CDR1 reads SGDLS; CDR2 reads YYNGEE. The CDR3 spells CASSVDGGSMSKNIQYF. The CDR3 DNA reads TGTGCCAGCAGCGTAGATGGCGGGAGTATGTCCAAAAACATTCAGTACTTC.

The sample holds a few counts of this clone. The CDR3 DNA sequence: TGTGCCAGTAGTATAGACGAGACACTTAGCAATCAGCCCCAGCATTTT. It encodes CASSIDETLSNQPQHF. The J gene is TRBJ1-5, the V gene TRBV19; D not resolved. Germline CDR1 and CDR2: LNHDA and SQIVND (reference sequence). The CDR3 runs to 16 residues. Trimming shortened V by 0 bases and J by 0 bases, and 9 bases separated the two germline ends.

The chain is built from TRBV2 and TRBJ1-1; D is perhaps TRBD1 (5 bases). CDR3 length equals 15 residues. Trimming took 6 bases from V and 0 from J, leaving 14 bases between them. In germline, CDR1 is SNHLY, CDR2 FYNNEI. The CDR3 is CASRGDGGLNTEAFF. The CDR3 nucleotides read TGTGCCAGCAGAGGGGACGGGGGTTTGAACACTGAAGCTTTCTTT.

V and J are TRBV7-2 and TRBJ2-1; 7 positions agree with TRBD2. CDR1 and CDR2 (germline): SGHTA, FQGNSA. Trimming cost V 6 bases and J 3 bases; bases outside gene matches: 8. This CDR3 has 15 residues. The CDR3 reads CASSTALADYNEQFF. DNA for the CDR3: TGTGCCAGCAGTACCGCCCTAGCGGACTACAATGAGCAGTTCTTC.

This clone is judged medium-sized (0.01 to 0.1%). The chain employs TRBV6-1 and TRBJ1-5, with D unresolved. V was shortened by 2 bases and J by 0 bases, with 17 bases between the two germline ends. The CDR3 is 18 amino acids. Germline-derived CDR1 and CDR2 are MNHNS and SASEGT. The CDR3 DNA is TGTGCCAGCAGTGAAACTCACGGTCTGCTATATAGCAATCAGCCCCAGCATTTT. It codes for CASSETHGLLYSNQPQHF.

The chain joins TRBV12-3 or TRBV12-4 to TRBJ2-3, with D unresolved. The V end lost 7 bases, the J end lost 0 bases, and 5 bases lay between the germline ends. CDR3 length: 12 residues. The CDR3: CASTPSTDTQYF. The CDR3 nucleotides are TGTGCCAGCACCCCTAGCACAGATACGCAGTATTTT.